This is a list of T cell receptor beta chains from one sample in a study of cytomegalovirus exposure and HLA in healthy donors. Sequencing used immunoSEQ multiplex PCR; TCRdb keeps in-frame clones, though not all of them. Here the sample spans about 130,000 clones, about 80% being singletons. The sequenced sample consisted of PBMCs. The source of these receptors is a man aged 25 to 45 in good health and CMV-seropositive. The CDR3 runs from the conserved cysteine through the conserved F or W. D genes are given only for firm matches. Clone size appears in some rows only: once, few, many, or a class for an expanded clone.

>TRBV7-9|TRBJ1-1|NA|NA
TGTTCCAGCAGCCCGGGGAGCACTGAAGCTTTCTTT
CSSSPGSTEAFF
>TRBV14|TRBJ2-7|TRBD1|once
TGTGCCAGCAGCCCTGCAGGGGGCAGGGGCTACGAGCAGTACTTC
CASSPAGGRGYEQYF
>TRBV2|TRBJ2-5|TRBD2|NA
TGTGCCAGCGGTAGGACTAGCGGGGGGCCATCCCAGTACTTC
CASGRTSGGPSQYF
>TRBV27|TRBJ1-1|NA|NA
TGTGCCAGCAGTTTCCAGGGGAAGATGAACACTGAAGCTTTCTTT
CASSFQGKMNTEAFF
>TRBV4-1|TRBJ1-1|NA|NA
TGCGCCAGCAGCCATGAGCCAGGGGAGAACACTGAAGCTTTCTTT
CASSHEPGENTEAFF
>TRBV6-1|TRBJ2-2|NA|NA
TGTGCCAGCATTCTAAGTGGGGGGGCCACCGGGGAGCTGTTTTTT
CASILSGGATGELFF
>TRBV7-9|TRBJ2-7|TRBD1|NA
TGTGCCAGCAGCTTAGGACAGGGGGGGGTCTACGAGCAGTACTTC
CASSLGQGGVYEQYF
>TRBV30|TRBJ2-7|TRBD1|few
TGTGCCTGGGCCCCCCAGGGGGCAAGGCAGTACTTC
CAWAPQGARQYF
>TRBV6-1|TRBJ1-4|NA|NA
TGTGCCAGCAGCAGGGCGCCGGATGGGGAAAAACTGTTTTTT
CASSRAPDGEKLFF
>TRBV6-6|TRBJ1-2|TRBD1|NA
TGTGCCAGCAGTCCCCCGACAGGGGATCGTAACTATGGCTACACCTTC
CASSPPTGDRNYGYTF
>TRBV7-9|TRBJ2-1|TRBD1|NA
TGTGCCAGCAGCTTAGGACAACAGGGGGCTCGCGAGCAGTTCTTC
CASSLGQQGAREQFF
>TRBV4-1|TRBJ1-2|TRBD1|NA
TGCGCCAGCAGCGCTCAGGGGGAGGTTGATGGCTACACCTTC
CASSAQGEVDGYTF
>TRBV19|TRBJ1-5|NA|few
TGTGCCAGTAGTACCTCCAGAAATCAGCCCCAGCATTTT
CASSTSRNQPQHF
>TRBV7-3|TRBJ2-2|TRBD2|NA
TGTGCCAGCAGCTTCGGACTAGCGTGGACCGGGGAGCTGTTTTTT
CASSFGLAWTGELFF
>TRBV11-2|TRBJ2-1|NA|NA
TGTGCCAGCAGCGTTAGCTCTATCAACAATGAGCAGTTCTTC
CASSVSSINNEQFF
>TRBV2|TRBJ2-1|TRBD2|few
TGTGCCAGCAGTGTACCGGGACTAGGTAATGAGCAGTTCTTC
CASSVPGLGNEQFF
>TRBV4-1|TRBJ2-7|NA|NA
TGCGCCAGCAGCTCCCGACGACGGCCGAACTACGAGCAGTACTTC
CASSSRRRPNYEQYF
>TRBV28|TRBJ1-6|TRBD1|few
TGTGCCAGCAGTTTTCTTCTTGAGGGGACAGGGAGGCCACCCCTCCACTTT
CASSFLLEGTGRPPLHF
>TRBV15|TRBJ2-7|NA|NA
TGTGCCACCAGCAGAGTGAGAGACTACGAGCAGTACTTC
CATSRVRDYEQYF
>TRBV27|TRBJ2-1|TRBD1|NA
TGTGCCAGCACTTCCGGGACAGGGGGCGCGGGGTACAATGAGCAGTTCTTC
CASTSGTGGAGYNEQFF
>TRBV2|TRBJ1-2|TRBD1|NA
TGTGCCAGCACTGGGACAGGGGGCGGCTACACCTTC
CASTGTGGGYTF
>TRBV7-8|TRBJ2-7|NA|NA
TGTGCCAGCAGCTCGGGGATCGCCTACGAGCAGTACTTC
CASSSGIAYEQYF
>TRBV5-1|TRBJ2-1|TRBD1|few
TGCGCCAGCAGCTTCGGACAGGGCGGCCACAATGAGCAGTTCTTC
CASSFGQGGHNEQFF
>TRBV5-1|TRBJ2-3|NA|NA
TGCGCCAGCAGTCTCGACTACGAGCAGTACTTT
CASSLDYEQYF
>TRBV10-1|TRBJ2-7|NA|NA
TGCGCCAGCAGTGAGTCCGGGACCGGGGGCGAGCAGTACTTC
CASSESGTGGEQYF
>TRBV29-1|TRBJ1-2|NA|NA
TGCAGCGTTGATGCGGGAGTCAACTATGGCTACACCTTC
CSVDAGVNYGYTF
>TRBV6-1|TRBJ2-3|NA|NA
TGTGCCAGCAGTGCCCTAGCGACCTCCACAGATACGCAGTATTTT
CASSALATSTDTQYF
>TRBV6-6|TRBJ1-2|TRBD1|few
TGTGCCAGCAGTTATCGACAGGGAGGAGGCTACACCTTC
CASSYRQGGGYTF
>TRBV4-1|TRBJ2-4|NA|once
TGCGCCAGCAGCCAAGTTTGGACAGTCAAAAACATTCAGTACTTC
CASSQVWTVKNIQYF
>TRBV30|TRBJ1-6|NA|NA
TGTGCCTGGAGTAGGGGGAATAATTCACCCCTCCACTTT
CAWSRGNNSPLHF
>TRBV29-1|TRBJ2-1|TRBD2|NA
TGCAGCGTGCCAGCGGGGGGGTTGAGCTCCTACAATGAGCAGTTCTTC
CSVPAGGLSSYNEQFF
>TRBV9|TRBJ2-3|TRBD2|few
TGTGCCAGCAGCGCGCTAGCGGGGGGAGGTTGGGGCACAGATACGCAGTATTTT
CASSALAGGGWGTDTQYF
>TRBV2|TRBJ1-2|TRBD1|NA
TGTGCCAGCATCGGACAGGGCTTAGGGGGCTACACCTTC
CASIGQGLGGYTF
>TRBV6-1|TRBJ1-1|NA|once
TGTGCCAGCAGGAGAGGAGCTGAAGCTTTCTTT
CASRRGAEAFF
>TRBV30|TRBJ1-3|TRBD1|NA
TGTGCCTGGACGAGGGGGCCTGGAAACACCATATATTTT
CAWTRGPGNTIYF
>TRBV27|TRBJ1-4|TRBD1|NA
TGTGCCAGCAGTTTATACGGGACAGGGGGCGACCAGAATGAAAAACTGTTTTTT
CASSLYGTGGDQNEKLFF
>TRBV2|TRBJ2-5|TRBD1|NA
TGTGCCAGCAGTGCACTGGACAGGGCGGTCGGAGAGACCCAGTACTTC
CASSALDRAVGETQYF
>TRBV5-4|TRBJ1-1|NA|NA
TGTGCCAGCAGCCATCCCGGCGGTTCTATACAGGGAGACACTGAAGCTTTCTTT
CASSHPGGSIQGDTEAFF
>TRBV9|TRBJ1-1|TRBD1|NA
TGTGCCAGCAGCGTGGGACAGCTGAACACTGAAGCTTTCTTT
CASSVGQLNTEAFF
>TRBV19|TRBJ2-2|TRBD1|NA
TGTGCCAGTAGTGAGGACAGGGGTTATTCCGGGGAGCTGTTTTTT
CASSEDRGYSGELFF
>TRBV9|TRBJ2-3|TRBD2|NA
TGTGCCAGCAGCGTAGCCCCGACTAGCCGTGGAGATACGCAGTATTTT
CASSVAPTSRGDTQYF